This T cell receptor beta chain is from a study of Tregs in tolerant kidney transplant recipients. Study overall: Related graft donors supplied nonmyeloablative bone marrow transplants, and mixed chimerism was transient. Study-wide results and caveats: Some patients' samples used different primers over time, so nucleotide sequences weren't comparable. Donor-specific Treg expansion exceeded global Treg expansion in tolerant patients, suggesting antigen drive. Activated donor B cell expansion appeared to reveal the most relevant donor-specific TCRbeta repertoire.

Only in-frame clones appear in the TCRdb table, and some are missing; sequencing was by immunoSEQ multiplex PCR. The table shows 60,000 to 95,000 clones, with more than 95% occurring only once. With respect to this clone: The antigen remains undetermined.

From germline, CDR1 is SGHTA and CDR2 FQGNSA. The CDR3 is made up of 15 amino acids. V lost 5 bases to trimming and J lost 5 bases; unmatched junction nucleotides: 6. The chain recombines TRBV7-2 with TRBJ2-7; 13 nucleotides match TRBD2. The TCR comes from a human donor who received a combined kidney and bone marrow transplant. The sample here was CD4+ T cells from blood, taken before the transplant. The CDR3 reads CASSARLAGGDEQYF. The DNA for the CDR3 is TGTGCCAGCAGCGCAAGACTAGCGGGAGGTGACGAGCAGTACTTC.